The rows below give T cell receptor beta chains drawn from one sample of a study of blood T cell repertoires in COVID-19. Sequenced by immunoSEQ multiplex PCR; TCRdb stores in-frame clones only, minus some. The sample lists 55,000 to 90,000 clones, about 80% occurring once. Sequencing input: peripheral blood. The source of these receptors is a woman between 70 and 85 years old with acute or convalescent COVID-19. CDR3s include the opening cysteine and the closing phenylalanine or tryptophan. A D gene is named only where the DNA matches it firmly. Clone size appears in some rows only: once, few, many, or a class for an expanded clone.

clone size: once
J gene: TRBJ2-5
D gene: .
V gene: TRBV25-1
CDR3 protein: CASSESVRATQYF
CDR3 DNA: TGTGCCAGCAGTGAGTCGGTCCGCGCGACCCAGTACTTC

clone size: .
J gene: TRBJ1-3
D gene: TRBD1
V gene: TRBV7-2
CDR3 protein: CASSSDRGSSGNTIYF
CDR3 DNA: TGTGCCAGCAGCTCGGACAGGGGGTCTTCTGGAAACACCATATATTTT

clone size: .
J gene: TRBJ2-1
D gene: TRBD1
V gene: TRBV5-4
CDR3 protein: CASSLGQGRTNEQFF
CDR3 DNA: TGTGCCAGCAGCTTGGGACAGGGAAGAACAAATGAGCAGTTCTTC

clone size: .
J gene: TRBJ1-1
D gene: .
V gene: TRBV5-8
CDR3 protein: CASSLAEGEAFF
CDR3 DNA: TGTGCCAGCAGCTTGGCCGAGGGTGAAGCTTTCTTT

clone size: once
J gene: TRBJ2-7
D gene: TRBD2
V gene: TRBV27
CDR3 protein: CASRRGVEQYF
CDR3 DNA: TGTGCCAGCAGGCGGGGGGTCGAGCAGTACTTC

clone size: .
J gene: TRBJ2-3
D gene: .
V gene: TRBV4-2
CDR3 protein: CASSPSTGLDTQYF
CDR3 DNA: TGTGCCAGCAGCCCATCGACAGGTTTGGATACGCAGTATTTT

clone size: .
J gene: TRBJ2-3
D gene: TRBD2
V gene: TRBV7-2
CDR3 protein: CASSLGPSGSTDTQYF
CDR3 DNA: TGTGCCAGCAGCTTAGGGCCTAGCGGGAGCACAGATACGCAGTATTTT

clone size: .
J gene: TRBJ1-5
D gene: TRBD1
V gene: TRBV6-2/TRBV6-3
CDR3 protein: CASSYAGTVNQPQHF
CDR3 DNA: TGTGCCAGCAGTTATGCCGGGACAGTCAATCAGCCCCAGCATTTT

clone size: .
J gene: TRBJ1-2
D gene: .
V gene: TRBV5-1
CDR3 protein: CASTTDSGGYTF
CDR3 DNA: TGCGCCAGCACGACGGACAGCGGTGGCTACACCTTC

clone size: .
J gene: TRBJ1-2
D gene: .
V gene: TRBV2
CDR3 protein: CASSEPGQPPFVPTYGYTF
CDR3 DNA: TGTGCCAGCAGTGAACCAGGCCAACCACCCTTTGTACCCACTTATGGCTACACCTTC

clone size: .
J gene: TRBJ2-1
D gene: TRBD2
V gene: TRBV29-1
CDR3 protein: CSVAAGVGNEQFF
CDR3 DNA: TGCAGCGTTGCCGCGGGAGTGGGTAATGAGCAGTTCTTC

clone size: .
J gene: TRBJ2-1
D gene: .
V gene: TRBV21-1
CDR3 protein: CASSLSPRTCNYHRGGPDEQFF
CDR3 DNA: TGTGCCAGCAGTCTCTCCCCACGAACGTGCAATTACCACCGAGGCGGGCCGGATGAGCAGTTCTTC

clone size: .
J gene: TRBJ1-5
D gene: .
V gene: TRBV20-1
CDR3 protein: CSASGPGTNQPQHF
CDR3 DNA: TGCAGTGCTAGTGGTCCCGGGACAAATCAGCCCCAGCATTTT

clone size: .
J gene: TRBJ1-2
D gene: TRBD1
V gene: TRBV30
CDR3 protein: CAWSWYRGELNTF
CDR3 DNA: TGTGCCTGGAGTTGGTACAGGGGAGAATTAAACACCTTC

clone size: .
J gene: TRBJ1-4
D gene: TRBD1
V gene: TRBV6-5
CDR3 protein: CASEYRGTNEKLFF
CDR3 DNA: TGTGCCAGCGAGTACAGGGGCACTAATGAAAAACTGTTTTTT

clone size: .
J gene: TRBJ2-3
D gene: .
V gene: TRBV28
CDR3 protein: CASSGGLGTDTQYF
CDR3 DNA: TGTGCCAGCTCCGGGGGATTGGGCACAGATACGCAGTATTTT

clone size: .
J gene: TRBJ1-2
D gene: TRBD1
V gene: TRBV12-3/TRBV12-4
CDR3 protein: CASSSDRVRGYTF
CDR3 DNA: TGTGCCAGCAGCTCGGACAGGGTAAGGGGCTACACCTTC

clone size: .
J gene: TRBJ2-1
D gene: TRBD2
V gene: TRBV7-8
CDR3 protein: CASSSSSGGTSDYNEQFF
CDR3 DNA: TGTGCCAGCAGCTCGTCCAGCGGGGGGACCTCAGATTACAATGAGCAGTTCTTC

clone size: .
J gene: TRBJ2-2
D gene: TRBD2
V gene: TRBV4-2
CDR3 protein: CASSQLSGSVNTGELFF
CDR3 DNA: TGTGCCAGCAGCCAGCTTAGCGGGAGTGTGAACACCGGGGAGCTGTTTTTT

clone size: .
J gene: TRBJ2-7
D gene: TRBD2
V gene: TRBV10-2
CDR3 protein: CASQAGLEFYEQYF
CDR3 DNA: TGCGCCAGCCAGGCGGGACTAGAATTCTACGAGCAGTACTTC

clone size: few
J gene: TRBJ2-7
D gene: TRBD2
V gene: TRBV5-4
CDR3 protein: CASSLDGGVSYEQYF
CDR3 DNA: TGTGCCAGCAGCTTGGATGGGGGGGTCTCCTACGAGCAGTACTTC

clone size: .
J gene: TRBJ2-1
D gene: .
V gene: TRBV19
CDR3 protein: CASSPQAWNEQFF
CDR3 DNA: TGTGCCAGTAGTCCCCAAGCGTGGAATGAGCAGTTCTTC

clone size: .
J gene: TRBJ1-6
D gene: .
V gene: TRBV27
CDR3 protein: CASSFTGLGSYNSPLHF
CDR3 DNA: TGTGCCAGCAGTTTCACAGGGTTAGGGTCCTATAATTCACCCCTCCACTTT

clone size: .
J gene: TRBJ1-1
D gene: .
V gene: TRBV18
CDR3 protein: CASSPLEFRPNTEAFF
CDR3 DNA: TGTGCCAGCTCACCACTGGAGTTTAGGCCGAACACTGAAGCTTTCTTT

clone size: once
J gene: TRBJ1-4
D gene: .
V gene: TRBV7-9
CDR3 protein: CASSKTPGGEKLFF
CDR3 DNA: TGTGCCAGCAGCAAAACCCCGGGTGGAGAAAAACTGTTTTTT